This TCR beta chain comes out of a study of shared clonotypes between healthy human individuals. The V gene's germline CDR1 is LNHNV and CDR2 YYDKDF (reference sequence). CDR3 size: 18 residues. Unmatched junction bases numbered 24, after V lost 8 bases and J lost 11 bases. Genomic DNA from each subset was divided evenly over several immunoSEQ plates. Assay used: immunoSEQ multiplex PCR; TCRdb lists only in-frame clones, some missing. The table records 450,000 to 700,000 clones, around 95% of them present only once. Terminally differentiated effector memory CD45RA+ cells were left out of the naive CD8 fraction, which was CD45RO-negative and positively selected for CCR7.

The specimen was naive CD8+ T cells sorted from blood. The TCR was taken from a woman aged 30 to 39 in good health. The chain has TRBV15 and TRBJ2-5, with 12 bases that match TRBD2. The DNA of the CDR3 is TGTGCCACCGGCACGACAGGGGACGGACTAGCGGGGCTCTCGGAGCAGTACTTC. Protein sequence: CATGTTGDGLAGLSEQYF. The whole variable domain, remainder taken from reference TRBV15 and TRBJ2-5, is DAMVIQNPRYQVTQFGKPVTLSCSQTLNHNVMYWYQQKSSQAPKLLFHYYDKDFNNEADTPDNFQSRRPNTSFCFLDIRSPGLGDTAMYLCATGTTGDGLAGLSEQYFGPGTRLLVL.